The present entry profiles one T cell receptor (beta chain) with its context. The antigen is undetermined. The sample comes from a study of identifying expanded T cells in peripheral blood. Germline CDR1 and CDR2: MNHNY and SVGAGI (reference sequence). The ends were cut back, 5 bases at V and 11 bases at J, with 7 bases in the middle. The CDR3 contains 11 residues. The study, taken as a whole, reports: Roughly 1.2 clones differed between technical replicates, versus approximately 16 and 20 over time.

Repertoires were generated with immunoSEQ multiplex PCR, while TCRdb's copy carries only in-frame clones and drops some. The table lists 120,000 or so clones, roughly 84% of them singletons. This receptor was identified in a person aged 18 to 70 in good health. The sequenced sample consisted of blood. The gene calls are TRBV6-6 and TRBJ1-6; D is ambiguous. CDR3 amino acids: CASSPGTPLHF. The CDR3 nucleotides read TGTGCCAGCAGTCCCGGGACACCCCTCCACTTT.